A single TCR beta chain is shown here with its context. V gave up 4 bases and J gave up 3 bases; unmatched junction bases: 9. The CDR3 has 16 residues. Germline values: CDR1 SGHNT, CDR2 YYREEE (reference sequence). The data were taken from a study of glioma-infiltrating T cells after dendritic cell vaccination. Generated by immunoSEQ multiplex PCR, the TCRdb table keeps only in-frame clones and is missing some. The sample lists about 92,000 clones, 86% seen once, with 15% to 17% in the top ten. This clonotype originated in a human donor with glioblastoma. Sequenced here: blood, sampled before dendritic cell vaccination. This chain uses TRBV5-4 with TRBJ2-2; 7 nucleotides match TRBD1. The CDR3 here is CASSITGQTDTGELFF. CDR3 DNA: TGTGCCAGCAGCATCACGGGACAGACAGACACCGGGGAGCTGTTTTTT.